This paragraph covers one TCR beta chain sequence. Its matching antigen is unknown. TRB rearrangements spanning V, D and J were amplified using mixed TRB-A/B primers. One entry per CDR3 protein, called by TCRdb with MiXCR from the multiplex PCR reads. The sample lists around 7,700 distinct CDR3 sequences, approximately 49% occurring once. These data come from a study of T cell repertoires in aging, cancer and after chemotherapy. For the study at large: About 10 million TCR reads made up the full dataset.

TCR beta rearrangements were amplified from peripheral blood genomic DNA. Regarding the study as a whole: Compared with age-matched healthy donors, untreated hematological or solid cancer patients showed higher blood TCR clonality. In each cancer cohort, median generation probability increased across chemotherapy, suggesting thymic output rebounded.

Germline-derived CDR1 and CDR2 are LNHDA and SQIVND (reference sequence). V dropped 10 bases and J dropped 0 bases, with 13 bases sitting between them. The CDR3 loop spans 14 amino acids. This chain uses TRBV19 with TRBJ1-3, with D unclear. The receptor's source is a human donor with a solid tumor. Specimen: blood. CDR3 protein: CATSKASSGNTIYF. The CDR3 nucleotides read TGTGCCACCTCTAAAGCGAGCTCTGGAAACACCATATATTTT.